This T cell receptor (beta chain) was observed in a study of T cell responses to AZD1222 COVID-19 vaccine (dated by TCRdb to about 2021). Broadly, across the study: AZD1222 recipients with second doses at about 4 weeks or about 12 weeks were pooled, because spike-specific TCR depth and breadth did not differ between schedules. A total of about 230 trial participants underwent TCR sequencing, of whom 207 received two doses of AZD1222 and about 26 received two doses of the MenACWY control vaccine. Trial participants were enrolled by age into 18-55, 56-69 and 70-plus year subgroups, with around 150, 28 and 57 TCR-sequenced participants respectively. The research as a whole found: In the small 56-69-year group, the increase in depth fell short of significance, most likely because of low power. Because no day 14 peak-response samples were available, repertoires were characterized only after the peak T cell response. Participants were mostly white British and included more females than males, and it was suggested by the authors that clonal diversity may have been underestimated. After two AZD1222 doses, both the breadth and the depth of spike-specific TCRs were significantly higher than at day 0 and than in MenACWY recipients. CD4 TCRs associated with the vaccine covered the entire spike protein, and the dominant responses were in regions 160-218 and 743-854. Only a handful of AZD1222 recipients were SARS-CoV-2 seropositive at baseline, limiting conclusions about previously exposed vaccinees. Nearly half of unique spike-specific TCRs reportedly recognized epitopes outside regions mutated in the B.1.351 and B.1.1.7 variants.

The CDR3 regions of human TCRbeta chains were subjected to immunosequencing. Per the source publication's procedure: TCRs in the repertoires were matched against a reference library of SARS-CoV-2-specific TCRs that had been generated with the MIRA antigen-specificity platform. Breadth meant the fraction of unique TCRs that were SARS-CoV-2-associated, whereas depth meant the fraction of total T cells that were SARS-CoV-2-associated. Each spike-specific TCR was assigned to its reactive spike region and to a CD4 or CD8 class using the MIRA data. Log10-transformed breadth and depth values were compared by one-way ANOVA with Sidak's multiple comparisons tests. Drawn from immuneACCESS, this table holds only the in-frame rearrangements with V and J called that TCRdb kept. Clones are partly lost; checked studies trace under half to an unresolved V gene and leave the rest unexplained. The V and J calls and the clone size are those of that table, but D and trimming were determined from the DNA. The sample records under 150,000 clones, approximately 89% of which are singletons. Jointly, the top ten make up 4% to 6% of the sample.

Sequences LGHNA (CDR1) and YNFKEQ (CDR2) are obtained from the germline V gene. V ends up 0 bases short and J 7 bases short, with an unmatched junction base count of 5. Measured from the cysteine to the phenylalanine, the CDR3 is 16 residues long. Just CDR3 DNA is preserved here, 48 bases in frame from base 1. A remark on this clone: The antigen it binds to is not known. It has no much larger one-base neighbor in the sample; base qualities were not kept.

The time point label, read with the paper, signifies: baseline before first vaccination. The vaccinee samples were drawn from two UK trials, COV001 and COV002, one of which was a single-blind randomized controlled phase 2/3 trial testing AZD1222 (ChAdOx1 nCoV-19) in healthy adults. For TCRbeta chain sequencing, PBMC samples were collected from trial participants at day 0 and at day 28 after the second dose. The chain is encoded by TRBV4-2 joined to TRBJ1-4, with TRBD1 matching 10 junction bases. Sequencing was performed on peripheral blood, taken on day 0 of AZD1222 vaccination. The clonotype originates from an adult in good health. The CDR3 amino acid sequence is: CASSQERGQGFEKLFF. The sequenced DNA is TGTGCCAGCAGCCAAGAACGGGGACAGGGGTTTGAAAAACTGTTTTTT.